This paragraph reports one T cell receptor beta chain. RNA transcripts were the source from which TCR beta CDR3 regions were amplified. RT-PCR was first run with HTBI primers, then multiplex PCR in a second round. A single record per CDR3 protein comes from TCRdb applying MiXCR to the multiplex PCR reads. The sample has hundreds of thousands of distinct CDR3 sequences; around a fifth are singletons. Uncontrolled infections, other autoimmune diseases, pregnancy or lactation barred patients from enrollment. This sample stems from a study of Graves' ophthalmopathy and Graves' hyperthyroidism. V lost 0 bases and J lost 3, with 14 bases in between. CDR1 SQVTM and CDR2 ANQGSEA come from the germline V gene. This CDR3 contains 15 residues.

J is TRBJ1-1 and V is TRBV29-1; a possible D gene is TRBD1 (6 bases). Sequenced material: peripheral blood. The TCR comes from a young woman with stable Graves' hyperthyroidism. CDR3 residues: CSVEDPRGGHTEAFF. The CDR3 DNA follows: TGCAGCGTTGAAGATCCGAGAGGGGGACACACTGAAGCTTTCTTT.